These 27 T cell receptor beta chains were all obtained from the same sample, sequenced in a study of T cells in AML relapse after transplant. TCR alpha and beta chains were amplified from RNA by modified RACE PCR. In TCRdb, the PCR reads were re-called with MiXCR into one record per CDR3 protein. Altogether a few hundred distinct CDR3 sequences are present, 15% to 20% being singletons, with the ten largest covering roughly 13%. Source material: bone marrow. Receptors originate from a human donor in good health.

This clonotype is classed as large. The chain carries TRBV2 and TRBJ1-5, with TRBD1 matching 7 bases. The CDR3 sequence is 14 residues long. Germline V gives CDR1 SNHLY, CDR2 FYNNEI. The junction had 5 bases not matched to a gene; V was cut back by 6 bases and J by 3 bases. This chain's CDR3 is CASRRDSLNQPQHF. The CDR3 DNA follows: TGTGCCAGCAGGCGGGACAGCCTCAATCAGCCCCAGCATTTT.

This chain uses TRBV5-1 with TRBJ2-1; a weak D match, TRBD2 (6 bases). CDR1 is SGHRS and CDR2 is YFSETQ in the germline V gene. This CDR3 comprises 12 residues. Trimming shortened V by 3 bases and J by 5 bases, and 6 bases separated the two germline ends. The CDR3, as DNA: TGCGCCAGCAGCTGGGGGGACAATGAGCAGTTCTTC. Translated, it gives CASSWGDNEQFF.

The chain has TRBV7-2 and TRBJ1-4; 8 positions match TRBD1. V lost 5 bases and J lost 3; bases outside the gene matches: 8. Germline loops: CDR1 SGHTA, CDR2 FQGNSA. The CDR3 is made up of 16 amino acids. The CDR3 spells CASSTGSRGPNEKLFF. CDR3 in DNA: TGTGCCAGCAGCACCGGCTCCAGGGGGCCTAATGAAAAACTGTTTTTT.

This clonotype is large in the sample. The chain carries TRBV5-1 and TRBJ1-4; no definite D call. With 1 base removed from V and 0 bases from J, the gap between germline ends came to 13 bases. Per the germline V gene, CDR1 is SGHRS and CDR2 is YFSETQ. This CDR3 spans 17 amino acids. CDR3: CASSLFSGDPTNEKLFF. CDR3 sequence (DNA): TGCGCCAGCAGCTTGTTCTCAGGAGACCCAACTAATGAAAAACTGTTTTTT.

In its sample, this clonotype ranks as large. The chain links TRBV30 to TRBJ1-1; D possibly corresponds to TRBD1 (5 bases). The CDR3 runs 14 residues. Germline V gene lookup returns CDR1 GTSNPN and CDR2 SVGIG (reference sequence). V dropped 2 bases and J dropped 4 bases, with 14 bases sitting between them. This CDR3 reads CAWSTDDGGTEAFF. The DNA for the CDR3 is TGTGCCTGGAGTACCGACGATGGGGGCACTGAAGCTTTCTTT.

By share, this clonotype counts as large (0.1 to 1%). The CDR3 coding sequence is TGTGCCAGCAGTGAACCCGACAGGATCTATGGCTACACCTTC. The encoded protein is CASSEPDRIYGYTF. The chain carries TRBV6-1 and TRBJ1-2; tentative D call: TRBD1 (6 bases). CDR3 size: 14 residues. V lost 2 bases and J lost 4, with 11 bases in between. Germline assignment: CDR1 MNHNS and CDR2 SASEGT.

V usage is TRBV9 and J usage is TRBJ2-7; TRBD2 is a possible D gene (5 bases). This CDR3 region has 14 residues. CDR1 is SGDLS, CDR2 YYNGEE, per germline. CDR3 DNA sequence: TGTGTCTGCAGCCCCACTAGGGTGTCCTACGAGCAGTACTTC. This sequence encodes CVCSPTRVSYEQYF.

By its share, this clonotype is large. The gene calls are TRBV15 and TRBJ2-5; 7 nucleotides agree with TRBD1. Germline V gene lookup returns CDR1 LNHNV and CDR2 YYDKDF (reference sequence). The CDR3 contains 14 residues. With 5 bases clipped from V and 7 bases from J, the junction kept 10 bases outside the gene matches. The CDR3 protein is CATSSWTGEGTQYF. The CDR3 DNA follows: TGTGCCACCAGCTCCTGGACAGGCGAGGGGACCCAGTACTTC.

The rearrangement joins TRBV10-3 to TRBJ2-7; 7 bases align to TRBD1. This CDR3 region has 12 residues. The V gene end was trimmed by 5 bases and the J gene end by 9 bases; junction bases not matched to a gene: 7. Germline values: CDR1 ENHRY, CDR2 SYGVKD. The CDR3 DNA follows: TGTGCCATCAGTACAGGGGCCTACACGCAGTACTTC. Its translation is CAISTGAYTQYF.

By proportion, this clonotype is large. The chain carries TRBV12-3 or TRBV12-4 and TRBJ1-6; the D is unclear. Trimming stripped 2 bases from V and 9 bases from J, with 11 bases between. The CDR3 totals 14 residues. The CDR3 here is CASSLLSSASPLHF. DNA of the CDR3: TGTGCCAGCAGTTTACTTTCCTCCGCTTCACCCCTCCACTTT.

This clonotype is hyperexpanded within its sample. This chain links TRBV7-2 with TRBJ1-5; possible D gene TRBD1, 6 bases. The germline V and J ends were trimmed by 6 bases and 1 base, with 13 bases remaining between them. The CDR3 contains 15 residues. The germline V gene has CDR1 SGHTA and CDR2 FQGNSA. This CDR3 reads CASSYTGMSNQPQHF. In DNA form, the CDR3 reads TGTGCCAGCAGTTATACAGGGATGAGCAATCAGCCCCAGCATTTT. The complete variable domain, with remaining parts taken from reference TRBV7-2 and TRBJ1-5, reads GAGVSQSPSNKVTEKGKDVELRCDPISGHTALYWYRQSLGQGLEFLIYFQGNSAPDKSGLPSDRFSAERTGGSVSTLTIQRTQQEDSAVYLCASSYTGMSNQPQHFGDGTRLSIL.

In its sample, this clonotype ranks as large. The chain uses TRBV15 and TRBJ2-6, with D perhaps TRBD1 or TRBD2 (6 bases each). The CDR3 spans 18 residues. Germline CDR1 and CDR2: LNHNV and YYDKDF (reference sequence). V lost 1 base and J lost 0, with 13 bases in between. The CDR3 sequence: CATSRVTGASSGANVLTF. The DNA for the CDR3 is TGTGCCACCAGCAGAGTAACGGGGGCGAGCTCTGGGGCCAACGTCCTGACTTTC.

The CDR3 sequence: CASSQAGGASYEQYF. The CDR3 bases are TGTGCCAGCAGCCAAGCGGGGGGGGCCTCCTACGAGCAGTACTTC. The V and J genes are TRBV4-2 and TRBJ2-7; TRBD2 aligns across 8 bases. Trimming took 1 base from V and 0 from J; bases not matched to a gene: 2. The CDR3 totals 15 residues. Germline-derived CDR1 and CDR2 are LGHNA and YNFKEQ.

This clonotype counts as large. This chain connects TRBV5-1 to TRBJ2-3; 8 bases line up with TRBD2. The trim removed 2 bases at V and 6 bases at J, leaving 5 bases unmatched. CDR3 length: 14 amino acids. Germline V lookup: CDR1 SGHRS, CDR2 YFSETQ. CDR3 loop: CASSFGLASDTQYF. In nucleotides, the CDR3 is TGCGCCAGCAGCTTCGGACTAGCATCGGATACGCAGTATTTT.

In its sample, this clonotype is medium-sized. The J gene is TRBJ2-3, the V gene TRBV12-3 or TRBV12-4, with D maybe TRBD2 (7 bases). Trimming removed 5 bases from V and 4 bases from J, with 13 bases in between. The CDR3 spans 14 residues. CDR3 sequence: CASSLGGGADTQYF. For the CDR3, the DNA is TGTGCCAGCAGTCTTGGGGGGGGCGCAGATACGCAGTATTTT.

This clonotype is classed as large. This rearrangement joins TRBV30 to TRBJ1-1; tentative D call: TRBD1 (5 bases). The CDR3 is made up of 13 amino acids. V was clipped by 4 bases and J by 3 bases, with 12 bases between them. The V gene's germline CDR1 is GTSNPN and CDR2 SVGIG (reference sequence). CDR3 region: CAWTQGEYTEAFF. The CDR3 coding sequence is TGTGCCTGGACCCAAGGGGAGTACACTGAAGCTTTCTTT. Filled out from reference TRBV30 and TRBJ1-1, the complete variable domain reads SQTIHQWPATLVQPVGSPLSLECTVEGTSNPNLYWYRQAAGRGLQLLFYSVGIGQISSEVPQNLSASRPQDRQFILSSKKLLLSDSGFYLCAWTQGEYTEAFFGQGTRLTVV.

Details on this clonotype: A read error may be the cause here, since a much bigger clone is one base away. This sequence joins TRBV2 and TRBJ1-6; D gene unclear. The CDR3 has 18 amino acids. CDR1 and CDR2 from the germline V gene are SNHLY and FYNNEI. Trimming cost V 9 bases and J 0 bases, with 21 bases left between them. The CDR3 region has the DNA TGTGCCAGAAGCTCTCGGGCGGTGGGGAGCTCCTATAATTCACCCCTCCACTTT. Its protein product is CARSSRAVGSSYNSPLHF.

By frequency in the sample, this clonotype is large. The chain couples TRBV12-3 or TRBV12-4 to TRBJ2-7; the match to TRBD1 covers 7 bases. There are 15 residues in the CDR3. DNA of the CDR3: TGTGCTTCGACAGGGAGTCTCACGGATTCCTACGAGCAGTACTTC. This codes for CASTGSLTDSYEQYF.

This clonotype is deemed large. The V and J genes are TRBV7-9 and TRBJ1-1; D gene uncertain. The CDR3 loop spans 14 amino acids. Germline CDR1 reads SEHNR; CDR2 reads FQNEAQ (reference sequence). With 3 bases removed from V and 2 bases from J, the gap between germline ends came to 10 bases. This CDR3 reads CASSLILDNTEAFF. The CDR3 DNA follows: TGTGCCAGCAGCTTGATTCTTGACAACACTGAAGCTTTCTTT.

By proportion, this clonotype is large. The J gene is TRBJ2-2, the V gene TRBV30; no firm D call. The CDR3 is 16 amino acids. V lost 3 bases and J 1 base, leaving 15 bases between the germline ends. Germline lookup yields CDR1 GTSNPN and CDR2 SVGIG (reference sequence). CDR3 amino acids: CAWRAELLMNTGELFF. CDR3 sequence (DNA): TGTGCCTGGAGGGCGGAACTTCTTATGAACACCGGGGAGCTGTTTTTT. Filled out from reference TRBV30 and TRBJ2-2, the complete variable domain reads SQTIHQWPATLVQPVGSPLSLECTVEGTSNPNLYWYRQAAGRGLQLLFYSVGIGQISSEVPQNLSASRPQDRQFILSSKKLLLSDSGFYLCAWRAELLMNTGELFFGEGSRLTVL.

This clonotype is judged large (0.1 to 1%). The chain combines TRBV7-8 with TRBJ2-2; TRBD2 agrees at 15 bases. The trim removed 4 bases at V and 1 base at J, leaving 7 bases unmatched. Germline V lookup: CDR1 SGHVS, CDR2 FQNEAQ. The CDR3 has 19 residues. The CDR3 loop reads CASSSRTSGGAWNTGELFF. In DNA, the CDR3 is TGTGCCAGCAGCTCTCGGACTAGCGGGGGGGCCTGGAACACCGGGGAGCTGTTTTTT. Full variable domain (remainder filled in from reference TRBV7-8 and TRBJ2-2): GAGVSQSPRYKVAKRGQDVALRCDPISGHVSLFWYQQALGQGPEFLTYFQNEAQLDKSGLPSDRFFAERPEGSVSTLKIQRTQQEDSAVYLCASSSRTSGGAWNTGELFFGEGSRLTVL.

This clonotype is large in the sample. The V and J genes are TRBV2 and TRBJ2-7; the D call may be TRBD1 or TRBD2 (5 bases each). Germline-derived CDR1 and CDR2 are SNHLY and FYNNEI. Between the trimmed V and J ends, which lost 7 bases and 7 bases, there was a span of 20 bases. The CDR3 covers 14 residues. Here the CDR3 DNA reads TGTGCCAGCACAGCCCAGGGTCCCACGGGGGAGCAGTACTTC. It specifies CASTAQGPTGEQYF.

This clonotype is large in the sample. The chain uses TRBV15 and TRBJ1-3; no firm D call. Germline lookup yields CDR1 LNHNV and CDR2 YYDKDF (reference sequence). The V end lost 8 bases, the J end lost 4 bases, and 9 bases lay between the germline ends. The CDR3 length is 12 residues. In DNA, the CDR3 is TGTGCCACCCGCGAGGAGGGAAACACCATATATTTT. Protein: CATREEGNTIYF.

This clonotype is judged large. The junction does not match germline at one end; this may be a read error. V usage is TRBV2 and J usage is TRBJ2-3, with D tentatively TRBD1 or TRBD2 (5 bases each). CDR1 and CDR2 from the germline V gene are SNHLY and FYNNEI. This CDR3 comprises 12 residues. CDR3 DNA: TGTGCCAGCAGTGAAAGCCAGTCTCGAGGGGAGTTT. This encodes CASSESQSRGEF.

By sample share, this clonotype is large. The CDR3 loop reads CASSYGTSGSEQYF. The DNA of the CDR3 is TGTGCCAGCAGCTACGGGACTAGCGGCTCCGAGCAGTACTTC. V gene TRBV7-9 combines with J gene TRBJ2-7, with 11 positions matching TRBD2. The germline CDR1 and CDR2 sequences are SEHNR and FQNEAQ (reference sequence). This CDR3 is 14 amino acids long. With V trimmed by 4 bases and J by 6 bases, 5 bases remained unmatched.

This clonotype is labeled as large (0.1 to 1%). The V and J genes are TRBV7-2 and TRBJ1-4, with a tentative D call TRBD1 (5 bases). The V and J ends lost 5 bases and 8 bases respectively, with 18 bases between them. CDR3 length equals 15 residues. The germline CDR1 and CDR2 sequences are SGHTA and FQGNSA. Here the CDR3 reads CASSRQSSEEEKLFF. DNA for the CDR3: TGTGCCAGCAGCCGACAGTCCTCGGAGGAGGAAAAACTGTTTTTT.

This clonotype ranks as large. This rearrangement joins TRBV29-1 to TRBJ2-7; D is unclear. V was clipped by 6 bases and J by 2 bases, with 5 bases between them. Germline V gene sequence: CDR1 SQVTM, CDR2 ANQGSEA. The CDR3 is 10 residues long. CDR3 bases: TGCAGCGTCACGACCTACGAGCAGTACTTC. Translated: CSVTTYEQYF.